The rows below give T cell receptor beta chains drawn from one sample of a study of CD8+ T cells in alopecia areata. TCRdb's copy holds only in-frame clones and misses some; the assay was immunoSEQ multiplex PCR. This sample has over 150,000 clones, with 50% to 60% found just once. The sequencing used CD4+ T cells sorted from blood, collected at week 0. The receptors were gathered from a human donor with alopecia areata. CDR3s include the opening cysteine and the closing phenylalanine or tryptophan. Fields, in order: D gene, clone size, J gene, V gene, CDR3 protein, CDR3 DNA. D genes are given only for firm matches. Not every row has a clone size; where given, it reads once, few, many or a size class.

NA | NA | TRBJ1-2 | TRBV27 | CASSPRQTYGYTF | TGTGCCAGCAGTCCCCGACAAACCTATGGCTACACCTTC
NA | NA | TRBJ1-1 | TRBV6-5 | CASTPDGGGREAFF | TGTGCCAGCACGCCCGACGGGGGCGGCAGGGAAGCTTTCTTT
TRBD1 | NA | TRBJ1-1 | TRBV5-1 | CASSLGQGYVVGTEAFF | TGCGCCAGCAGCCTCGGACAGGGGTATGTGGTCGGCACTGAAGCTTTCTTT
TRBD1 | NA | TRBJ2-7 | TRBV19 | CASSMRTGDRHGLREQYF | TGTGCCAGTAGTATGAGGACCGGGGACAGGCACGGGCTACGCGAGCAGTACTTC
NA | NA | TRBJ2-3 | TRBV5-1 | CASSWRTESTDTQYF | TGCGCCAGCAGCTGGAGGACAGAGAGCACAGATACGCAGTATTTT
TRBD1 | NA | TRBJ2-2 | TRBV27 | CASSDADRGLTGELFF | TGTGCCAGCAGTGACGCCGACAGGGGCCTCACCGGGGAGCTGTTTTTT
TRBD1 | once | TRBJ1-6 | TRBV30 | CAWSKMTGVGSPLHF | TGTGCCTGGAGTAAAATGACAGGGGTAGGGTCACCCCTCCACTTT
TRBD2 | NA | TRBJ2-7 | TRBV27 | CASSLSAGGPYEQYF | TGTGCCAGCAGTTTATCTGCGGGGGGACCCTACGAGCAGTACTTC
NA | NA | TRBJ2-3 | TRBV30 | CAWSVRGSTDTQYF | TGTGCCTGGAGTGTCAGGGGTAGCACAGATACGCAGTATTTT
TRBD2 | NA | TRBJ2-5 | TRBV4-1 | CASRGLVQETQYF | TGCGCCAGCAGAGGACTAGTCCAAGAGACCCAGTACTTC
NA | NA | TRBJ1-1 | TRBV6-4 | CASSLTGNTEAFF | TGTGCCAGCAGCCTGACGGGTAACACTGAAGCTTTCTTT
NA | NA | TRBJ1-1 | TRBV18 | CASSFDLNTEAFF | TGTGCCAGCTCCTTCGACCTTAACACTGAAGCTTTCTTT
NA | NA | TRBJ2-4 | TRBV30 | CAWSDGLAKNIQYF | TGTGCCTGGAGTGACGGGTTAGCCAAAAACATTCAGTACTTC
NA | NA | TRBJ2-3 | TRBV29-1 | CSVEEVPRLSTDTQYF | TGCAGCGTTGAAGAGGTTCCCAGATTGTCCACAGATACGCAGTATTTT
TRBD1 | NA | TRBJ2-5 | TRBV7-9 | CASSPEMTGWMETQYF | TGTGCCAGCAGCCCGGAAATGACAGGGTGGATGGAGACCCAGTACTTC
TRBD2 | few | TRBJ2-5 | TRBV2 | CASSEGTPGGTQYF | TGTGCCAGCAGTGAAGGGACACCGGGGGGGACCCAGTACTTC
NA | NA | TRBJ2-5 | TRBV2 | CASSVGPRETQYF | TGTGCCAGCAGTGTGGGGCCCAGGGAGACCCAGTACTTC
NA | NA | TRBJ1-1 | TRBV29-1 | CSVERQGGMRAFF | TGCAGCGTTGAGCGTCAGGGAGGGATGCGAGCTTTCTTT
NA | NA | TRBJ1-1 | TRBV29-1 | CSVTGNLNTEAFF | TGCAGCGTTACAGGGAATTTGAACACTGAAGCTTTCTTT
NA | NA | TRBJ2-1 | TRBV29-1 | CSVPGKTYNEQFF | TGCAGCGTTCCGGGTAAGACCTACAATGAGCAGTTCTTC
NA | few | TRBJ1-1 | TRBV29-1 | CSAAGQPNTEAFF | TGCAGCGCTGCGGGACAACCGAACACTGAAGCTTTCTTT
NA | NA | TRBJ1-1 | TRBV30 | CAWSVRGVEAFF | TGTGCCTGGAGTGTACGGGGGGTAGAAGCTTTCTTT
NA | once | TRBJ1-5 | TRBV2 | CASSDGGDQPQHF | TGTGCCAGCAGTGATGGAGGAGATCAGCCCCAGCATTTT
TRBD2 | NA | TRBJ2-7 | TRBV30 | CARRGRGDSYEQYF | TGTGCCCGAAGGGGCCGGGGGGATTCCTACGAGCAGTACTTC
NA | NA | TRBJ1-5 | TRBV30 | CAWSVGQPGNQPQHF | TGTGCCTGGAGTGTGGGGCAGCCAGGCAATCAGCCCCAGCATTTT
NA | few | TRBJ2-7 | TRBV7-9 | CASSLGTRDEQYF | TGTGCCAGCAGCTTAGGGACTCGGGACGAGCAGTACTTC
NA | many | TRBJ2-5 | TRBV2 | CAISLDSEETQYF | TGTGCCATCAGCCTGGACTCCGAAGAGACCCAGTACTTC
NA | few | TRBJ1-6 | TRBV30 | CAWRYRDLGTLHF | TGTGCCTGGAGATACAGGGACCTGGGGACCCTCCACTTT
NA | few | TRBJ2-1 | TRBV11-2 | CASSLVRNGDEQFF | TGTGCCAGCAGCTTAGTCCGGAATGGGGATGAGCAGTTCTTC
NA | NA | TRBJ1-6 | TRBV6-5 | CASRIDGKGDSPLHF | TGTGCCAGCAGGATTGACGGGAAAGGGGATTCACCCCTCCACTTT
NA | NA | TRBJ1-2 | TRBV27 | CASSPRTRGGYTF | TGTGCCAGCAGTCCTCGGACGAGGGGTGGCTACACCTTC
TRBD2 | NA | TRBJ2-1 | TRBV5-4 | CASSRASGGALDEQFF | TGTGCCAGCAGCAGAGCTAGCGGGGGGGCCTTGGATGAGCAGTTCTTC
NA | NA | TRBJ2-5 | TRBV10-3 | CAISAGVRETQYF | TGTGCCATCAGTGCGGGAGTCCGGGAGACCCAGTACTTC
NA | NA | TRBJ2-7 | TRBV5-1 | CASSPDRYYEQYF | TGCGCCAGCAGCCCCGACAGGTATTACGAGCAGTACTTC
NA | NA | TRBJ2-5 | TRBV7-8 | CASSTRERETQYF | TGTGCCAGCAGCACCAGGGAGAGGGAGACCCAGTACTTC
NA | once | TRBJ1-1 | TRBV6-6 | CASSPHRMIDTEAFF | TGTGCCAGCAGTCCCCACAGGATGATCGACACTGAAGCTTTCTTT
TRBD2 | few | TRBJ2-1 | TRBV7-3 | CASSLIPPSTSNYEQFF | TGTGCCAGCAGCTTAATTCCCCCCTCGACTAGCAATTATGAGCAGTTCTTC
TRBD1 | few | TRBJ1-6 | TRBV5-1 | CASRPGQGGSPLHF | TGCGCCAGCCGGCCGGGACAGGGGGGCTCACCCCTCCACTTT
NA | NA | TRBJ2-5 | TRBV29-1 | CSVGGETQYF | TGCAGCGTTGGGGGGGAGACCCAGTACTTC
NA | NA | TRBJ2-3 | TRBV30 | CAWREWGAFADTQYF | TGTGCCTGGAGAGAGTGGGGGGCCTTTGCAGATACGCAGTATTTT
NA | NA | TRBJ1-5 | TRBV4-1 | CASSQDRGTGARNQPQHF | TGCGCCAGCAGCCAAGATAGGGGCACGGGGGCGCGGAATCAGCCCCAGCATTTT
TRBD1 | NA | TRBJ1-5 | TRBV5-1 | CASSLADRGPSNQPQHF | TGCGCCAGCAGCTTGGCGGACAGGGGCCCTAGCAATCAGCCCCAGCATTTT
NA | few | TRBJ2-2 | TRBV29-1 | CSVRETGELFF | TGCAGCGTTCGGGAAACCGGGGAGCTGTTTTTT
NA | few | TRBJ1-4 | TRBV19 | CASSRASNWANEKLFF | TGTGCCAGTAGTAGGGCCTCGAACTGGGCTAATGAAAAACTGTTTTTT
TRBD1 | few | TRBJ1-5 | TRBV30 | CAWGTGVHQPQHF | TGTGCCTGGGGGACAGGGGTACATCAGCCCCAGCATTTT
TRBD1 | NA | TRBJ1-1 | TRBV30 | CAWSFGTVTLGEAFF | TGTGCCTGGAGTTTTGGGACAGTGACCCTGGGGGAAGCTTTCTTT
NA | NA | TRBJ2-1 | TRBV29-1 | CSGLPGTYNEQFF | TGCAGCGGCCTTCCCGGAACCTACAATGAGCAGTTCTTC
NA | few | TRBJ2-5 | TRBV7-9 | CASSFLETQYF | TGTGCCAGCAGCTTTCTGGAGACCCAGTACTTC
NA | NA | TRBJ2-5 | TRBV11-1 | CASSPGQETQYF | TGTGCCAGCTCCCCAGGACAAGAGACCCAGTACTTC
NA | NA | TRBJ2-7 | TRBV5-4 | CASSISPRGAYEQYF | TGTGCCAGCAGCATCTCCCCCAGGGGTGCCTACGAGCAGTACTTC
TRBD1 | few | TRBJ2-3 | TRBV29-1 | CSVEGQGSDTQYF | TGCAGCGTTGAAGGACAGGGGTCCGATACGCAGTATTTT
NA | NA | TRBJ2-5 | TRBV27 | CASSLSGTLKTETQYF | TGTGCCAGCAGTTTATCCGGAACACTCAAGACGGAGACCCAGTACTTC
TRBD1 | once | TRBJ2-7 | TRBV29-1 | CSVDRGREQYF | TGCAGCGTGGACAGGGGGCGAGAGCAGTACTTC